The 23 T cell receptor beta chains listed next were all sequenced from one sample in a study of prognosis after radiotherapy for stage I lung cancer. Genomic DNA was the source, and TCR beta CDR3 was amplified from it by two-round multiplex PCR. First-round PCR employed TRBV- and TRBJ-specific primers for each gene. TCRdb reanalysed the multiplex PCR reads using MiXCR and keeps one entry per CDR3 protein. Of around 30,000 distinct CDR3 sequences listed, approximately 35% are singletons. Here the sequenced sample was PBMCs, taken before or after stereotactic body radiation therapy (not recorded which). These receptors all stem from a donor aged 50 or older with non-small cell lung cancer.

This clonotype was counted ten times or more. The chain couples TRBV20-1 to TRBJ1-2; 7 bases fit TRBD1. The CDR3 contains 13 residues. Per germline, CDR1 DFQATT and CDR2 SNEGSKA (reference sequence). J gave up 7 bases and V 0 bases, and 5 bases lay outside the gene matches. The CDR3 region has the DNA TGCAGTGCTAGAGAAAAGACAGGGTTTGGCTACACCTTC. It yields the protein CSAREKTGFGYTF.

This clonotype was seen many times. The J gene is TRBJ1-6, the V gene TRBV28; no firm D call. The germline V gene encodes CDR1 MDHEN and CDR2 SYDVKM. V lost 4 bases and J lost 4, with 11 bases in between. This CDR3 has 15 amino acids. The CDR3 nucleotides are TGTGCCAGCAGTTATCCGGGAACTTATAATTCACCCCTCCACTTT. It yields the protein CASSYPGTYNSPLHF.

Details on this clonotype: The junction departs from the called germline gene at one end, perhaps through a read error. The J gene is TRBJ2-2, the V gene TRBV6-2 or TRBV6-3; D perhaps matches TRBD1 (5 bases). The CDR3 is made up of 15 amino acids. In germline, CDR1 is MNHEY, CDR2 SVGEGT. This chain's CDR3 is CASSPRRTNTVELFF. The CDR3 region has the DNA TGTGCCAGCAGCCCACGACGGACAAACACCGTGGAGCTGTTTTTT.

As regards this clonotype: One end of the junction is discordant with germline, which a read error may explain. This chain uses TRBV20-1 with TRBJ2-2; tentative D call: TRBD2 (5 bases). Germline CDR1 is DFQATT and CDR2 is SNEGSKA (reference sequence). The CDR3 extends over 13 amino acids. The CDR3 sequence is CSAPYGNTGQLFF. In DNA form, the CDR3 reads TGCAGTGCACCGTACGGGAACACCGGGCAGCTGTTTTTT.

There are many counts of this clonotype. A read error may produce the germline difference seen at one junction end. J is TRBJ2-7 and V is TRBV7-2; TRBD2 agrees at 8 bases. CDR1 SGHTA and CDR2 FQGNSA come from the germline V gene. CDR3 length: 12 residues. CDR3 sequence reads: CASSLGSGGAAF. CDR3 DNA sequence: TGTGCCAGCAGCTTAGGTTCGGGGGGGGCAGCCTTC.

This clonotype was observed many times. This chain uses TRBV20-1 with TRBJ2-7; a weak D match, TRBD2 (7 bases). The CDR3 runs 14 residues. Trimming removed 2 bases at V and 0 bases at J, with 11 bases between. Germline V gene lookup returns CDR1 DFQATT and CDR2 SNEGSKA (reference sequence). The CDR3: CSARRGASSYEQYF. CDR3 DNA: TGCAGTGCTAGACGGGGGGCCAGCTCCTACGAGCAGTACTTC.

The chain's CDR3 is CASSRSSGNQETQYF. In DNA, the CDR3 is TGTGCCAGCAGCCGCTCTAGCGGAAACCAAGAGACCCAGTACTTC. The chain joins TRBV4-2 to TRBJ2-5, with 7 bases aligning to TRBD2. Trimming cost V 4 bases and J 0 bases; bases outside gene matches: 5. The CDR3 loop spans 15 amino acids. Germline V lookup: CDR1 LGHNA, CDR2 YNFKEQ.

The J gene is TRBJ1-5, the V gene TRBV10-3; D is perhaps TRBD1 (6 bases). V was pared by 0 bases and J by 11 bases, with 17 bases between. The CDR3 contains 15 residues. From germline, CDR1 is ENHRY and CDR2 SYGVKD. The CDR3 sequence: CAISESPDSRETQHF. CDR3 nucleotides: TGTGCCATCAGTGAGTCCCCGGACAGTAGGGAGACCCAGCATTTT.

This clonotype was seen ten or more times. The chain couples TRBV12-3 or TRBV12-4 to TRBJ2-1; TRBD1 might be the D (7 bases). The CDR3 is 16 amino acids. V was cut by 5 bases and J by 2 bases, with 16 bases left in between. CDR3 coding DNA: TGTGCCAGCAGTCAGCACCCCAGGGGGGCCTACAATGAGCAGTTCTTC. Residues: CASSQHPRGAYNEQFF.

As regards this clonotype: Just one base apart from a much larger clone, this may be a read error. DNA for the CDR3: TGCAGTGCTAGAGGGGGGGGAGGGGGCACTGAAGATTTCTTT. Encoded protein: CSARGGGGGTEDFF. J is TRBJ1-1 and V is TRBV20-1; 7 bases are a match to TRBD1. This CDR3 comprises 14 residues. The germline gives CDR1 DFQATT, CDR2 SNEGSKA (reference sequence).

This clonotype was picked up a small number of times. This chain links TRBV20-1 with TRBJ2-7; 10 nucleotides line up with TRBD2. Germline CDR1 DFQATT, CDR2 SNEGSKA (reference sequence). The CDR3 spans 16 residues. J lost 0 bases, V lost 7 bases, and 12 bases had no gene match. In DNA form, the CDR3 reads TGCAGTGTTAGTGGGACGGGACTAGCGTACTCCTACGAGCAGTACTTC. Translation: CSVSGTGLAYSYEQYF.

The sample holds many counts of this clonotype. The gene calls are TRBV10-3 and TRBJ1-2, with D possibly being TRBD1 (6 bases). Germline V lookup: CDR1 ENHRY, CDR2 SYGVKD. The germline V and J ends were trimmed by 5 bases and 0 bases, with 13 bases remaining between them. The CDR3 has 15 residues. DNA for the CDR3: TGTGCCATCAGTTTGAAACAGGGCGCTAACTATGGCTACACCTTC. Its protein product is CAISLKQGANYGYTF.

This clonotype has ten or more counts. The chain employs TRBV18 and TRBJ2-7; unclear D gene. The CDR3 is made up of 11 amino acids. In germline, CDR1 is KGHSH, CDR2 LQKENI. Trimming took off 3 bases at V and 6 bases at J, with 6 bases between the two ends. The CDR3: CASSPSLEQYF. Written as DNA, the CDR3 is TGTGCCAGCTCACCCTCTCTCGAGCAGTACTTC. The full variable domain, with the rest looked up from reference TRBV18 and TRBJ2-7, is NAGVMQNPRHLVRRRGQEARLRCSPMKGHSHVYWYRQLPEEGLKFMVYLQKENIIDESGMPKERFSAEFPKEGPSILRIQQVVRGDSAAYFCASSPSLEQYFGPGTRLTVT.

This clonotype has ten or more counts. The J gene is TRBJ1-1, the V gene TRBV6-4, with D perhaps TRBD1 (5 bases). Germline-derived CDR1 and CDR2 are MRHNA and SNTAGT. Trimming pared 8 bases from V and 2 bases from J, leaving 12 bases between. The CDR3 covers 13 residues. The CDR3 reads CASAREINTEAFF. CDR3 nucleotides: TGTGCCAGCGCCAGGGAAATCAACACTGAAGCTTTCTTT.

The rearrangement links TRBV7-9 to TRBJ2-7; a weak D match, TRBD1 (6 bases). Germline CDR1 reads SEHNR; CDR2 reads FQNEAQ (reference sequence). The V and J ends lost 1 base and 3 bases respectively, with 10 bases between them. The CDR3 extends over 14 amino acids. The chain's CDR3 is CASSLVPGDYEQYF. The CDR3 DNA follows: TGTGCCAGCAGCTTAGTGCCAGGGGACTACGAGCAGTACTTC.

This clonotype was observed at least ten times. The J gene is TRBJ1-2, the V gene TRBV10-2; the D is unclear. The CDR3 is 16 residues long. V lost 0 bases and J lost 0, with 11 bases in between. Germline V gives CDR1 WSHSY, CDR2 SAAADI. The chain's CDR3 is CASSESSATSNYGYTF. The CDR3 DNA reads as TGCGCCAGCAGTGAGTCGAGCGCGACATCTAACTATGGCTACACCTTC.

This clonotype came up a few times. An end of the junction does not agree with germline; a read error may underlie this. The rearrangement uses TRBV6-2 or TRBV6-3 and TRBJ1-2; D gene unclear. From germline, CDR1 is MNHEY and CDR2 SVGEGT. The CDR3 is made up of 13 amino acids. This chain's CDR3 is CASSREVNYGYTF. The CDR3 DNA reads as TGTGCCAGCAGTCGTGAGGTGAACTATGGTTACACCTTC.

The count of this clonotype is one. A much larger clone lies a single base off, so this may be a read error. The chain couples TRBV6-1 to TRBJ1-6; 9 nucleotides align to TRBD1. CDR3 length: 18 residues. CDR1 and CDR2 from the germline V gene are MNHNS and SASEGT. The CDR3 DNA reads as TGTGCCGGCAGGCACCGGGACAGGGCCCTTGTGGGGAATTCACCCCTCCACTTT. This translates into CAGRHRDRALVGNSPLHF.

This clonotype was detected ten times or more. This rearrangement joins TRBV10-3 to TRBJ2-7; D possibly corresponds to TRBD1 (6 bases). Germline V gene lookup returns CDR1 ENHRY and CDR2 SYGVKD. There are 13 residues in the CDR3. V lost 3 bases, J lost 5 bases, and 11 bases lay in between. CDR3 in amino acids: CAISDRGDNEQYF. The CDR3 nucleotides are TGTGCCATCAGTGACAGAGGGGACAACGAGCAGTACTTC.

A remark on this clonotype: A much more abundant neighbour one base away suggests this may be a read error. V usage is TRBV25-1 and J usage is TRBJ1-1, with D unresolved. The CDR3 is 15 residues long. Germline V gene sequence: CDR1 MGHDK, CDR2 SYGVNS. The CDR3 sequence is CSSSETGSVVPEAFF. In DNA form, the CDR3 reads TGTTCCAGCAGTGAAACCGGATCTGTAGTCCCTGAAGCTTTCTTT.

The table lists this clonotype with many counts. The chain employs TRBV15 and TRBJ2-1, with 7 bases identical to TRBD2. In germline, CDR1 is LNHNV, CDR2 YYDKDF (reference sequence). The V and J ends lost 3 bases and 1 base, in that order; junction bases with no gene match: 6. CDR3 length: 16 amino acids. The CDR3: CATSRRASGSYNEQFF. The CDR3 nucleotides are TGTGCCACCAGCAGGCGGGCTAGCGGTTCCTACAATGAGCAGTTCTTC.

Turning to this clonotype: A far larger clone lies a single base away; this is likely a read error. This chain connects TRBV6-4 to TRBJ2-7; no reliable D call. Per germline, CDR1 MRHNA and CDR2 SNTAGT. The CDR3 extends over 11 amino acids. CDR3 amino acids: CASSKSYDQYF. As DNA, the CDR3 is TGTGCCAGCAGTAAAAGCTACGATCAGTACTTC.

This clonotype was found many times. The CDR3 coding sequence is TGTGCCAGCAGTTTTCGGGACAGGAACACTGAAGCTTTCTTT. Translating it yields CASSFRDRNTEAFF. This chain links TRBV12-3 or TRBV12-4 with TRBJ1-1; 7 positions match TRBD1. V dropped 3 bases and J dropped 1; count of bases not matched to a gene: 2. This CDR3 comprises 14 residues.